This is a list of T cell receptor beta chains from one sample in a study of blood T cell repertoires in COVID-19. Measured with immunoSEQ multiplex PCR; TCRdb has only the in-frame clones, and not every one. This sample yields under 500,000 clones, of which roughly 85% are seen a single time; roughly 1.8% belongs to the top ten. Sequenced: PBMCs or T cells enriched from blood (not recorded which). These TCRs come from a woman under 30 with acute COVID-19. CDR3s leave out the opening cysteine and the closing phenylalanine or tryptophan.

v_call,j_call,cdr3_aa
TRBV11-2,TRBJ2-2,ASSTRGGALNTGELF
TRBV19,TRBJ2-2,ASSMDTSTGELF
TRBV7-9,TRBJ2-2,ASIETGAKNTGELF
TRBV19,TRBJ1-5,ASSSFTGDNQPQH
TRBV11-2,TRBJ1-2,ASSLERAGAGGYT
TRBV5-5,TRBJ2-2,ASSLNTGELF
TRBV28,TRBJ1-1,ASSLVGGDTEAF
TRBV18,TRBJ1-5,ASSPDRGAKPQH
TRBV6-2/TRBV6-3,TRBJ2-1,ASSYSTSGVGNEQF
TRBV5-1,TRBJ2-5,ASSVEAGGHRETQY
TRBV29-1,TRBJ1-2,SSHRGDGYT
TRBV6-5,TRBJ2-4,ASREGTGWG
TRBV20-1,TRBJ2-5,SASHPGGGGLEETQY
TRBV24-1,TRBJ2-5,ATSDTGQQAETQY
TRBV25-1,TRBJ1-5,ASSESADRVAQPQH
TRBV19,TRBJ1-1,ASRSGLLNTEAF
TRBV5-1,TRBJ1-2,ASSLSQGQNYGYT
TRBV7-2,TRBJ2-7,ASSLAGGSGLSGEQY
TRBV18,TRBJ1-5,ASSTNQNQPQH
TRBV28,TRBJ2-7,ASRQGSSLREQY
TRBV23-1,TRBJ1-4,ARNGSPNEKLF
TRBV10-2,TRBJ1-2,ASSEQGSVSNYGYT
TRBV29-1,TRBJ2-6,SVEEREISGANVLT
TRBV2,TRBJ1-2,ASSVKGQGNYGYT
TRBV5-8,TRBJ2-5,ASSWGLSGETQY
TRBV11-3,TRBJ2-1,ASSLGSGGSPYNEQF
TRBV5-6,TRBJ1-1,ASSLASGNTEAF
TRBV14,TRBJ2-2,ASSQDRTGWARELF
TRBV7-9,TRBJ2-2,ASREPGGSEELF
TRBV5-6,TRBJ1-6,ASSLRQGFSPLH
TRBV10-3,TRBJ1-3,AISDGTGGLGTIY
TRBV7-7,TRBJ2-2,ALLAGGNTGELF
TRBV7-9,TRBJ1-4,ASSLQAGEKLF
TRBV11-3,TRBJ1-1,ASSTTGRSTEAF
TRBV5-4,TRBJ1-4,ASSLGWQGGEKLF
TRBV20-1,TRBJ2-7,SASLAGAHEQY
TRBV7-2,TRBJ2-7,ASSLTVQYEQY
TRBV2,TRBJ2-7,ASSGIEVGEQY
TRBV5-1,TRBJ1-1,ASKRMSRGRDTEAF
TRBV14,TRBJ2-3,ASIFVTKVTDTQY
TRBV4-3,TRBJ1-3,ASSQSGTGAGNTIY